The TCR beta chain under discussion was sequenced for a study of radiotherapy plus CTLA-4 blockade in lung cancer (dated by TCRdb to 2016 to 2018). Regarding the research as a whole: Objective responses were observed in roughly a sixth of enrolled patients, and disease control was achieved in 25% to 35%. Study-wide findings and limitations: Early dynamic changes in blood T cell clones, together with increased serum interferon-beta after radiation, were reported as the strongest predictors of response. After treatment with radiotherapy and ipilimumab, TCR clones that originated in tumors expanded in peripheral blood.

This clone has a handful of counts. Its antigen is currently not known. No per-base quality is available; no much larger clone lies one base away. The CDR3 spans 13 residues, from the cysteine through the phenylalanine. Only the CDR3 portion is preserved as DNA: 39 bases, with reading frame beginning at the first base. Cut back by 2 bases and 3 bases, the V and J ends lie 8 bases apart. In the germline V gene (reference sequence), CDR1 corresponds to LNHDA and CDR2 to SQIVND. The library relied on the immunoSEQ multiplex PCR assay. What TCRdb holds here is the immuneACCESS table cut down to in-frame rearrangements. Part of the clones is not present; checked against another copy, under half of the missing clones reflect an unresolved V gene, and the others are unexplained. For this sample there are 85,000 to 100,000 clones; about three quarters appear just once. The top ten clones comprise around an eighth of the sample.

The study tested focal radiation therapy combined with CTLA-4 blockade (ipilimumab) in patients with chemo-refractory metastatic non-small-cell lung cancer. The origin of this receptor is a human donor with non-small cell lung cancer that progressed on radiotherapy plus ipilimumab. The sequence joins TRBV19 to TRBJ2-7; the D gene remains uncertain. Specimen: peripheral blood, collected from a patient treated with radiotherapy plus ipilimumab. The nucleotide sequence reads as follows: TGTGCCAGTAGTATAAGTACCAACTACGAGCAGTACTTC. This translates into CASSISTNYEQYF.